The rows below give T cell receptor beta chains drawn from one sample of a study of T-cell reconstitution after alpha-beta-depleted transplantation in children. TCRdb reanalysed the PCR reads using MiXCR and keeps one entry per CDR3 protein. This sample has roughly 610,000 distinct CDR3 sequences, with under 12% found just once. This material consisted of PBMCs from the stem cell graft donor, taken from the stem cell graft. The receptors stem from a human donor who donated a stem cell graft to a child with acute myeloid leukemia. Each CDR3 is given with its conserved first and last residue.

J,V,CDR3
TRBJ2-2,TRBV12-3/TRBV12-4,CASSLGARTGELFF
TRBJ2-1,TRBV29-1,CSVQTSEVQFF
TRBJ2-1,TRBV29-1,CSRSDVSGRGGEQFF
TRBJ2-4,TRBV15,CATMAGGSQNIQYF
TRBJ1-5,TRBV20-1,CSARSSSTNQPQHF
TRBJ2-3,TRBV4-2,CASSQDREGTSGRDTQYF
TRBJ1-5,TRBV20-1,CSAGGQGSHEPQHF
TRBJ2-3,TRBV7-7,CVSSLRGSGSGDTQYF
TRBJ2-3,TRBV20-1,CSAPQAGGSTDTQYF
TRBJ2-2,TRBV29-1,CSGTVARGAGELFF
TRBJ2-2,TRBV4-3,CASSQDWGNTGELFF
TRBJ2-1,TRBV28,CASSLLLGNYNEQFF
TRBJ2-7,TRBV5-1,CASTPRAGAFSYEQYF
TRBJ2-7,TRBV5-1,CASSATAGTYEQYF
TRBJ2-3,TRBV7-2,CASSLISSTDTQYF
TRBJ2-3,TRBV7-9,CASNLGGDTQYF
TRBJ2-3,TRBV6-2/TRBV6-3,CASSSPWRSSTDTQYF
TRBJ2-7,TRBV7-3,CASSLDHGTGSYEQYF
TRBJ2-2,TRBV20-1,CSAIEPGQLNTGELFF
TRBJ2-7,TRBV6-4,CASSIRELGRRRYEQYF
TRBJ2-7,TRBV20-1,CSAKGGSTDEQYF
TRBJ1-5,TRBV19,CASSSPLPGQVNF
TRBJ2-1,TRBV20-1,CSAGPGLAGYNEQFF
TRBJ2-7,TRBV7-2,CASSLVVAVGSYEQYF
TRBJ2-3,TRBV5-1,CASSLMAGPDTDTQYF
TRBJ2-3,TRBV6-5,CASSYELAGTDTQYF
TRBJ1-2,TRBV5-1,CASSFTPKGYGYTF